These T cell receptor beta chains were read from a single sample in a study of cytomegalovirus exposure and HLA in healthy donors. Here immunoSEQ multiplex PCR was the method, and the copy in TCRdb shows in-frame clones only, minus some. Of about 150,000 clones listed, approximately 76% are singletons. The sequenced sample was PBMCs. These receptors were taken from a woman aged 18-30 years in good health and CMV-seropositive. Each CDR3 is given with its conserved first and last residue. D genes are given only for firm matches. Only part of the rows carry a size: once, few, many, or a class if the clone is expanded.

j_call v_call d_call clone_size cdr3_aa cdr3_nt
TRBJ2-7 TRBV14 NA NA CASSQGLVYEQYF TGTGCCAGCAGCCAAGGGCTAGTCTACGAGCAGTACTTC
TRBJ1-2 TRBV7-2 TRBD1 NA CANRQLQGNYGYTF TGTGCCAACAGACAATTACAGGGGAACTATGGCTACACCTTC
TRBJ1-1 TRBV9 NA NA CASSVVGREGAFF TGTGCCAGCAGCGTAGTGGGCAGGGAGGGAGCTTTCTTT
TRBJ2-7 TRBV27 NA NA CASSSTGNNYEQYF TGTGCCAGCAGTTCAACAGGGAATAACTACGAGCAGTACTTC
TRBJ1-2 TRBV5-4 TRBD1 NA CASTRMPGTDSNYGYTF TGTGCCAGCACCCGAATGCCCGGGACAGATAGCAACTATGGCTACACCTTC
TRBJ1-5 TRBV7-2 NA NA CASSYGSNQPQHF TGTGCCAGCAGCTACGGTTCCAATCAGCCCCAGCATTTT
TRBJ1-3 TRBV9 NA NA CASSVEDRRYGNTIYF TGTGCCAGCAGCGTAGAAGACAGGCGTTATGGAAACACCATATATTTT
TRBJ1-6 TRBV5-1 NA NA CASSLDPRAESPLHF TGCGCCAGCAGCTTGGATCCCAGGGCTGAGTCACCCCTCCACTTT
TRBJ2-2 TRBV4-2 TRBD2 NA CASSQDPARAGGNGELFF TGTGCCAGCAGCCAAGATCCCGCTAGGGCGGGGGGGAACGGGGAGCTGTTTTTT
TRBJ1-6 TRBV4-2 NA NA CASSQDVGEYASPLHF TGTGCCAGCAGCCAAGATGTAGGGGAATACGCGTCACCCCTCCACTTT
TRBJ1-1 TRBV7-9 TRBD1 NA CSSSLIYRDRANTEAFF TGTTCCAGCAGCTTGATCTACCGGGACAGGGCCAACACTGAAGCTTTCTTT
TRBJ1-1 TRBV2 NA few CASSVEGNTEAFF TGTGCCAGCAGTGTTGAGGGGAACACTGAAGCTTTCTTT
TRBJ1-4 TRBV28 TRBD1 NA CASSTGTGDEKLFF TGTGCCAGCAGCACCGGGACAGGGGATGAAAAACTGTTTTTT
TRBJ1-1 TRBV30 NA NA CACNSDTEAFF TGTGCGTGTAACTCCGACACTGAAGCTTTCTTT
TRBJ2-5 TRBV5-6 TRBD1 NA CASSLDRGTETQYF TGTGCCAGCAGCTTGGACAGGGGTACCGAGACCCAGTACTTC
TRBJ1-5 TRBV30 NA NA CAWSPRGRYSNQPQHF TGTGCCTGGAGTCCCCGTGGGAGATATAGCAATCAGCCCCAGCATTTT
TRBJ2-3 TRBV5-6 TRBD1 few CASSPLGQGTWTDTQYF TGTGCCAGCAGCCCCCTAGGACAGGGAACCTGGACAGATACGCAGTATTTT
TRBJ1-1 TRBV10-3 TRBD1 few CAMGQGGNTEAFF TGTGCCATGGGACAGGGCGGGAACACTGAAGCTTTCTTT
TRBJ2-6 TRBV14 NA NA CASSQARSGANVLTF TGTGCCAGCAGCCAAGCCCGCTCTGGGGCCAACGTCCTGACTTTC
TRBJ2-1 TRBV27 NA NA CASTLDRSYNEQFF TGTGCCAGCACCCTGGACAGATCCTACAATGAGCAGTTCTTC
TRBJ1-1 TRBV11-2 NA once CASSSPYGREGTEAFF TGTGCCAGCAGCTCACCCTATGGGAGGGAGGGCACTGAAGCTTTCTTT
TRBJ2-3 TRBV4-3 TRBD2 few CASSQDWRGSGTDTQYF TGCGCCAGCAGCCAAGATTGGCGGGGGTCGGGTACAGATACGCAGTATTTT
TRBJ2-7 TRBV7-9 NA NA CSSSSEQGQYEQYF TGTTCCAGCAGCTCGGAACAGGGTCAATACGAGCAGTACTTC
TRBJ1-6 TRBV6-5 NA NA CASSGQLNSPLHF TGTGCCAGCAGTGGACAGCTTAATTCACCCCTCCACTTT
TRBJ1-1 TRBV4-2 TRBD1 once CASSPRGKGATENTEAFF TGTGCCAGCAGCCCCCGAGGTAAGGGGGCAACGGAGAACACTGAAGCTTTCTTT
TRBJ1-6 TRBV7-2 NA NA CASSLGGAAHSPLHF TGTGCCAGCAGCTTAGGCGGGGCAGCCCATTCACCCCTCCACTTT
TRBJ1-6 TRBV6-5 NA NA CASTGQIGSPLHF TGTGCCAGCACTGGGCAGATCGGTTCACCCCTCCACTTT
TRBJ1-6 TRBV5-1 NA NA CASSLPEDSDNSPLHF TGCGCCAGCAGCTTGCCAGAAGACAGTGATAATTCACCCCTCCACTTT
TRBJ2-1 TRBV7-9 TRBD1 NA CASSLKGTAFDNEQFF TGTGCCAGCAGCTTAAAGGGGACAGCTTTTGATAATGAGCAGTTCTTC
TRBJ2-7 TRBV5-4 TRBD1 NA CASTGQGPSEQYF TGTGCCAGCACGGGACAGGGCCCTTCCGAGCAGTACTTC
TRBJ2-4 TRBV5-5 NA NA CASTSTVGEDIAKNIQYF TGTGCCAGCACCTCGACAGTTGGAGAGGATATAGCCAAAAACATTCAGTACTTC
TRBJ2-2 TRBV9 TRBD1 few CASSVQGAVGELFF TGTGCCAGCAGCGTACAGGGGGCGGTCGGGGAGCTGTTTTTT
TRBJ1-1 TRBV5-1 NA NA CASSLVPGIDTEAFF TGCGCCAGCAGCTTGGTGCCAGGGATCGACACTGAAGCTTTCTTT